These T cell receptor beta chains were read from a single sample in a study of vaccination effects on CD4 cells after COVID-19. What these receptors recognize is not known. The method was immunoSEQ multiplex PCR; TCRdb's version includes in-frame clones alone and lacks a portion of them. The table has about 73,000 clones, roughly 79% seen once. The sample in question was CD4+ T cells from PBMCs cultured with HCoV-NL63 spike peptides, obtained before COVID-19 vaccination. Receptors were obtained from a human donor who received a COVID-19 vaccine. CDR3s include the opening cysteine and the closing phenylalanine or tryptophan. Fields, in order: J gene, V gene, D gene, CDR3 protein. A D gene is named only where the DNA matches it firmly.

TRBJ1-4	TRBV7-9	-	CAGRRLVATNEKLFF
TRBJ2-1	TRBV5-4	TRBD1	CASSSRQGGDEQFF
TRBJ2-2	TRBV9	-	CASSGGQHFTGELFF
TRBJ2-2	TRBV5-1	-	CASSSRTVPNTGELFF
TRBJ1-5	TRBV18	-	CASSPHRNSNQPQHF
TRBJ1-2	TRBV18	-	CASSRDADYGYTF
TRBJ2-2	TRBV10-3	TRBD1	CAIKSGGNTGELFF
TRBJ1-6	TRBV6-5	TRBD1	CASSYGQGGDSPLHF
TRBJ1-2	TRBV19	TRBD1	CASGQAPYGYTF
TRBJ1-2	TRBV6-6	TRBD1	CASRETGTNYGYTF
TRBJ1-6	TRBV5-1	TRBD1	CASSLGQGGNSPLHF
TRBJ2-5	TRBV18	TRBD2	CASSPRGGARETQYF
TRBJ2-1	TRBV5-1	-	CASCRHERYNEQFF
TRBJ2-2	TRBV27	-	CASRSDRYTGELFF
TRBJ2-2	TRBV9	TRBD1	CASSTLTGITGELFF
TRBJ2-2	TRBV7-3	-	CASSVTPTGELFF
TRBJ2-2	TRBV7-8	TRBD1	CASSSQGQGYTGELFF
TRBJ1-6	TRBV19	-	CASKRGDNSPLHF
TRBJ1-4	TRBV2	TRBD1	CANNRGANEKLFF
TRBJ1-3	TRBV5-1	-	CASSYTGISGNTIYF
TRBJ2-1	TRBV4-2	-	CASSQDYGYNEQFF
TRBJ2-2	TRBV29-1	-	CSVSRGANTGELFF
TRBJ1-5	TRBV5-8	-	CASSTRRATKDQPQHF
TRBJ1-3	TRBV7-3	-	CASSISYGNTIYF
TRBJ1-3	TRBV6-5	-	CATSAESVGNTIYF
TRBJ2-3	TRBV5-8	-	CASSLSRGRDTQYF
TRBJ2-4	TRBV19	-	CASPRGDGRMNIQYF
TRBJ2-1	TRBV28	-	CASTTLNEQFF
TRBJ1-3	TRBV7-2	-	CASSFLGGPGNTIYF
TRBJ2-1	TRBV6-4	TRBD2	CASSKASGFNEQFF
TRBJ1-6	TRBV2	-	CASTRVSHSPLHF
TRBJ1-4	TRBV15	TRBD1	CATSSLGTGDEKLFF
TRBJ1-4	TRBV6-5	-	CASKLYGSNEKLFF
TRBJ2-3	TRBV6-1	TRBD1	CASRAPIQGIPDTQYF
TRBJ1-1	TRBV6-5	-	CASTDRNTEAFF
TRBJ1-2	TRBV6-5	-	CASSYSTAAYGYTF
TRBJ1-4	TRBV28	TRBD1	CASRRAGTGDEKLFF
TRBJ1-4	TRBV6-5	-	CASKNLRIGEKLFF
TRBJ2-2	TRBV9	-	CASSGDTGELFF
TRBJ1-1	TRBV25-1	TRBD1	CASSELTGQPNTEAFF
TRBJ1-4	TRBV2	-	CASSAEGATNEKLFF
TRBJ2-3	TRBV9	-	CASSVGHRGDTQYF
TRBJ1-1	TRBV14	-	CASSQGGTEAFF
TRBJ2-2	TRBV6-5	-	CASSYSRAPRSGELFF
TRBJ1-3	TRBV12-3/TRBV12-4	-	CASRTTPGNTIYF